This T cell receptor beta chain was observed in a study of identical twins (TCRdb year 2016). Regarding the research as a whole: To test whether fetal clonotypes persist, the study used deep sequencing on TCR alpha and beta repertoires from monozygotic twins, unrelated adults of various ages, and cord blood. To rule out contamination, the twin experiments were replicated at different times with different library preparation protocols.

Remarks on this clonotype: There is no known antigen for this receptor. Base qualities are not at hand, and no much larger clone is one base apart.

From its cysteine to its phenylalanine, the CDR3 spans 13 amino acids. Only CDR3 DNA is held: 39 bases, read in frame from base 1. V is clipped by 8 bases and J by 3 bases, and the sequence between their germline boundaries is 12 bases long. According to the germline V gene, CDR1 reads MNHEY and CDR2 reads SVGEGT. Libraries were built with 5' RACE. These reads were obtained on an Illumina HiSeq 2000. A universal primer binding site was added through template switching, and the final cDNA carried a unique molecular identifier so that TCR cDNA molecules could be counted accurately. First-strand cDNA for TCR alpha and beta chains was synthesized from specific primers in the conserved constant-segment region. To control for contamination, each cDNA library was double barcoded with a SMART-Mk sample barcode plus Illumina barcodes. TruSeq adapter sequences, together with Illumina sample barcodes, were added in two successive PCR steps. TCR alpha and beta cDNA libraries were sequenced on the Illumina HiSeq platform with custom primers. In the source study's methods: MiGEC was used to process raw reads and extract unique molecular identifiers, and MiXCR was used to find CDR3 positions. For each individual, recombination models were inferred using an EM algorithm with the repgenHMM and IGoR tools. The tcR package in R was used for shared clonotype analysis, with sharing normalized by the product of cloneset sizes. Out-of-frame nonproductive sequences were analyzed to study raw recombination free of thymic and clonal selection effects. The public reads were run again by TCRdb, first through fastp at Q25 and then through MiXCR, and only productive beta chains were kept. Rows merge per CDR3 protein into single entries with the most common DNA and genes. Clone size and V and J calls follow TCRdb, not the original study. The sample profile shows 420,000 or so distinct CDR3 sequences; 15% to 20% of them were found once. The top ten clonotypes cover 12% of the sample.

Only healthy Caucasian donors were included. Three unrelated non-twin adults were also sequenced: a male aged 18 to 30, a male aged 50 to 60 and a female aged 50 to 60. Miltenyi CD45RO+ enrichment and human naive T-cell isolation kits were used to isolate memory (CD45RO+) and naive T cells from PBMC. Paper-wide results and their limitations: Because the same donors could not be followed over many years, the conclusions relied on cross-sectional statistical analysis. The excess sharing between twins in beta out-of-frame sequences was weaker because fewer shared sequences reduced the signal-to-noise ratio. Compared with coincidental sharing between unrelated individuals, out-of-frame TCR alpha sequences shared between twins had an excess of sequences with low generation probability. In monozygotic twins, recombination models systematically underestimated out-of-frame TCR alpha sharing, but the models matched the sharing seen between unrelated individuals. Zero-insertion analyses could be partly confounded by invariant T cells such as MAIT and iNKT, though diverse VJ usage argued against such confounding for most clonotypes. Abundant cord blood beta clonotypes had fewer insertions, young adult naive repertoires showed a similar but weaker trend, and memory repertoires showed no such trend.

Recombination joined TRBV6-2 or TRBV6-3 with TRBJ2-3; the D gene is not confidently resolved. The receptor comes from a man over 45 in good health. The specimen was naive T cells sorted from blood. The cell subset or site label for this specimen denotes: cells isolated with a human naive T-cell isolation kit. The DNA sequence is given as TGTGCCAGCGCCCCGATGGGGACAGATACGCAGTATTTT. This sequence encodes CASAPMGTDTQYF.